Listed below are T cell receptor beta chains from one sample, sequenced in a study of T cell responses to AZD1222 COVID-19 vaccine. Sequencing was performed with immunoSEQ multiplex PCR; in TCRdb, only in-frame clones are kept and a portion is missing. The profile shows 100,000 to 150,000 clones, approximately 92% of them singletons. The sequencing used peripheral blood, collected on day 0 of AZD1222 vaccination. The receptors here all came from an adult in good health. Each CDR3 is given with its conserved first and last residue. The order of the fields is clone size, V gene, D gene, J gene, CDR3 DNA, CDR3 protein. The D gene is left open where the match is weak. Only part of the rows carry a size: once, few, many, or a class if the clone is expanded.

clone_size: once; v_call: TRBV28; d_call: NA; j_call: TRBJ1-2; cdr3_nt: TGTGCCAGCAGTCGCCCCCAGGCTGGTGGCTACACCTTC; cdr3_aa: CASSRPQAGGYTF
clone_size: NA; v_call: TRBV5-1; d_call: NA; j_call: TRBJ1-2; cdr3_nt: TGCGCCAGCAGCCCCTGGGGGCAGGGCTACACCTTC; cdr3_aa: CASSPWGQGYTF
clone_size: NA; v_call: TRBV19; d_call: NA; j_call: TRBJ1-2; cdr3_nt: TGTGCCAGTAACCTGGAGGGAACTTATGGCTACACCTTC; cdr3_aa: CASNLEGTYGYTF
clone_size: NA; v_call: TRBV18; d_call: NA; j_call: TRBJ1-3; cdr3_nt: TGTGCCAGCTCACCCCCACAGGGAATGTCTGGAAACACCATATATTTT; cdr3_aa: CASSPPQGMSGNTIYF
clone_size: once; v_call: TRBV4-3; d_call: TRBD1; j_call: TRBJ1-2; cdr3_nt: TGCGCCAGCAGCCAAGACCCGGGACAGGGAGCCTATGGCTACACCTTC; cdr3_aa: CASSQDPGQGAYGYTF
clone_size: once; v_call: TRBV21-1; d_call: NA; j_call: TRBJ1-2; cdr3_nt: TGTGCCCTACCGGGAGGTTCCAGAACCACCTTCTTC; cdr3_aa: CALPGGSRTTFF
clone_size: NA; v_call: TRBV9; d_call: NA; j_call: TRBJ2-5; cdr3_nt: TGTGCCAGCAGCGTAGACGTTAGGGGGGGCCTTGAGACCCAGTACTTC; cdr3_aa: CASSVDVRGGLETQYF
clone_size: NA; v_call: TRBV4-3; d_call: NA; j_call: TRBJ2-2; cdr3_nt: TGCGCCAGCAGCCCCCAAAACACCGGGGAGCTGTTTTTT; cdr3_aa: CASSPQNTGELFF
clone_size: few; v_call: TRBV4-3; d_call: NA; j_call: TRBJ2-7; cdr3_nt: TGCGCCAGCAGCCAAGATTACCCCGGTGGGTACGAGCAGTACTTC; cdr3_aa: CASSQDYPGGYEQYF
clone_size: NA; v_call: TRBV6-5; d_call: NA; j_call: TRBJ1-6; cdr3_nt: TGTGCCAGCACACCCGGTCTGGGGCCCCTCCACTTT; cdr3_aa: CASTPGLGPLHF
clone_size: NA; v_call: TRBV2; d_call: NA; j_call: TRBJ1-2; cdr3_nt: TGTGCCAGCAGAGGGCAGTACTATGGCTACACCTTC; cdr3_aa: CASRGQYYGYTF
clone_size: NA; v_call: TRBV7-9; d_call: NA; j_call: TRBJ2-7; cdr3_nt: TGTGCCAGCAAGGCAGGGAATTTCTACGAGCAGTACTTC; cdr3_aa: CASKAGNFYEQYF
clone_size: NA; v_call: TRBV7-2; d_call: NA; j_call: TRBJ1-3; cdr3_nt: TGTGCCAGCAGGAAAAGGGGGGTGCCTGGAAACACCATATATTTT; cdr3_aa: CASRKRGVPGNTIYF
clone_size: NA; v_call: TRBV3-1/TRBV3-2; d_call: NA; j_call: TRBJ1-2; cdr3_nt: TGTGCCAGCAGCGCGACTTTTTTACTCTATGGCTACACCTTC; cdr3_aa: CASSATFLLYGYTF
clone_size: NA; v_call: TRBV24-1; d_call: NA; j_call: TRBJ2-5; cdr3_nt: TGTGCCACCAGTGACCTTGGGGGCGAAGAGACCCAGTACTTC; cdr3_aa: CATSDLGGEETQYF
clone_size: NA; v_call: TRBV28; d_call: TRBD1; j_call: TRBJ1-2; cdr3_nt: TGTGCCAGCACGGGGAGCAGGGGGACGAAAAGTTTATATGGCTACACCTTC; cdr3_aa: CASTGSRGTKSLYGYTF
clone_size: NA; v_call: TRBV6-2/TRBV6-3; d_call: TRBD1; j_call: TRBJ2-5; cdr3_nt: TGTGCCAGCAGTTATTTGGACAGGGGGCCACCTATGGACGAGACCCAGTACTTC; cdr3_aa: CASSYLDRGPPMDETQYF
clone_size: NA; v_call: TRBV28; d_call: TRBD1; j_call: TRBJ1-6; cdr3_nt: TGTGCCAGCAGTTTATCCCGGACAGGGGCAAATTCACCCCTCCACTTT; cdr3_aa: CASSLSRTGANSPLHF
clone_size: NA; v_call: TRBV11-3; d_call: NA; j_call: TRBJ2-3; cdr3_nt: TGTGCCAGCAGCCACACTAACCGGTGGACTATCGGCCCAGATACGCAGTATTTT; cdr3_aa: CASSHTNRWTIGPDTQYF
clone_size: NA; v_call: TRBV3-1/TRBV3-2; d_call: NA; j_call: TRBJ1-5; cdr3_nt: TGTGCCAGCAGCCAGGACCTCAATCAGCCCCAGCATTTT; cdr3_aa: CASSQDLNQPQHF
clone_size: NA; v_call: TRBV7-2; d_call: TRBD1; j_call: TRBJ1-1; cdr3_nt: TGTGCCAGCAGCTACGACAACGACAGGGATGAAGCTTTCTTT; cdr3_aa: CASSYDNDRDEAFF
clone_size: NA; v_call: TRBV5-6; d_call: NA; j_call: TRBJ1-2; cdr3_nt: TGTGCCAGCAGCTTGGACAGGGCGGGCTACACCTTC; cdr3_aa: CASSLDRAGYTF
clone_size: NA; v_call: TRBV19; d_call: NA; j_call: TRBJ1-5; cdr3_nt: TGTGCCAGTAGTATCAGGACCGATAGCAATCAGCCCCAGCATTTT; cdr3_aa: CASSIRTDSNQPQHF
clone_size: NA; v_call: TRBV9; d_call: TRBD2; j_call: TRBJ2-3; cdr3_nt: TGTGCCAGCAGCGTAGGGGAGGCGGGAGGGACAGATACGCAGTATTTT; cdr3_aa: CASSVGEAGGTDTQYF
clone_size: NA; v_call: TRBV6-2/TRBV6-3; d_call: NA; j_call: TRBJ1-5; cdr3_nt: TGTGCCAGCAGTTTCGAGGCAATGAGGCCCCAGCATTTT; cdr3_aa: CASSFEAMRPQHF
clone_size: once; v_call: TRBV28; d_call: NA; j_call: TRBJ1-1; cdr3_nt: TGTGCCAGCAGGAGGGAACAGGTGGCAATGAACACTGAAGCTTTCTTT; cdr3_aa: CASRREQVAMNTEAFF
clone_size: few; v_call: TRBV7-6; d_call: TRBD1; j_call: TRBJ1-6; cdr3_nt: TGTGCCAGCAGCTCAGGGACAGGGAGGAATTCACCCCTCCACTTT; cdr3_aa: CASSSGTGRNSPLHF
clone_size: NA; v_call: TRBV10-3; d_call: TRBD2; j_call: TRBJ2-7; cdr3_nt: TGTGCCATCAGCTCCGGGACTAGCGGTAGCTCCTACGAGCAGTACTTC; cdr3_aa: CAISSGTSGSSYEQYF
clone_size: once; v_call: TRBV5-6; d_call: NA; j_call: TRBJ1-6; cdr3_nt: TGTGCCAGCAGCTTTTACCGAGGGAATTCACCCCTCCACTTT; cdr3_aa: CASSFYRGNSPLHF
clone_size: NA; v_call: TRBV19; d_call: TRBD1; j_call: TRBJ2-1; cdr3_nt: TGTGCCAGTAGTCACCGGGACAGGGATGATGAGCAGTTCTTC; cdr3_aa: CASSHRDRDDEQFF
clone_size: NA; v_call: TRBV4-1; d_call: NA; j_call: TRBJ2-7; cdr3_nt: TGCGCCAGCAGCCAAGAAGGGTCCAAATTCTACGAGCAGTACTTC; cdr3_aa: CASSQEGSKFYEQYF
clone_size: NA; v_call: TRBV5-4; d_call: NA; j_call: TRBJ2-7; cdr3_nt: TGTGCCAGCAGCGGGGCGGTAGGCGGCGAGCAGTACTTC; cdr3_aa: CASSGAVGGEQYF
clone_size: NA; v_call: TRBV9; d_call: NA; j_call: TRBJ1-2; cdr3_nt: TGTGCCAGCGCCGGGGGGGGCTATGGCTACACCTTC; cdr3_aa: CASAGGGYGYTF
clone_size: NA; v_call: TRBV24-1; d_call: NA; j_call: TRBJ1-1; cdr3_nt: TGTGCCACCAGTGGTCCAGGGGAGCTGGGCACTGAAGCTTTCTTT; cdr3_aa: CATSGPGELGTEAFF
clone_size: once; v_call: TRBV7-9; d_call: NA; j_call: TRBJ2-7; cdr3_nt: TGTGCCAGCAGCCCCGGTGGACCCTACGAGCAGTACTTC; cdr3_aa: CASSPGGPYEQYF
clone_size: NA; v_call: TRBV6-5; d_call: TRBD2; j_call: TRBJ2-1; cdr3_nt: TGTGCCAGCAGTTACGGACTAGCGGACAGAGGGCAGTTCTTC; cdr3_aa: CASSYGLADRGQFF
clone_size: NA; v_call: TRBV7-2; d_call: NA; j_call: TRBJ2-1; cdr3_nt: TGTGCCAGCAGCTTAGCGGGCTCTTCCTACAATGAGCAGTTCTTC; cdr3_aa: CASSLAGSSYNEQFF
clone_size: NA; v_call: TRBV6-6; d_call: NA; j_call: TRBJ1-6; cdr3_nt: TGTGCCAGCAGCCGATCGGGAGTGGCACCGCATAATTCACCCCTCCACTTT; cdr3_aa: CASSRSGVAPHNSPLHF
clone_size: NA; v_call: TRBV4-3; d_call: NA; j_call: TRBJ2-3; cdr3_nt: TGCGCCAGCAGCCAAGATTCGGGGGATACGCAGTATTTT; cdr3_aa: CASSQDSGDTQYF
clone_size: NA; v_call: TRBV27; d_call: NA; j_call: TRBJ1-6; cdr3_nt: TGTGCCAGCAGTTTTGAGAATTCACCCCTCCACTTT; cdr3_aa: CASSFENSPLHF
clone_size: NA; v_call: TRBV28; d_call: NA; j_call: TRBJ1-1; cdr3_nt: TGTGCCACCTGCCACTCGGTAGGGGTTGCCACTGAAGCTTTCTTT; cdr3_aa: CATCHSVGVATEAFF
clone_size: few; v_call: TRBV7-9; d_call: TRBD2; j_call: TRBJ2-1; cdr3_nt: TGTGCCAGCAGTCGGACTAGCGTCTACAATGAGCAGTTCTTC; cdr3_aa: CASSRTSVYNEQFF
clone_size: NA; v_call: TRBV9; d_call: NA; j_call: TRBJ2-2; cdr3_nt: TGTGCCAGCAGCGTAGGAGGGGGGGCCGGGGAGCTGTTTTTT; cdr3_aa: CASSVGGGAGELFF
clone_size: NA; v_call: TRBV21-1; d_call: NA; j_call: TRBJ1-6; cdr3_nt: TGTGCCAGCAGCAGCGAGAAAACAGGGACGAGGCGGAATTCACCCCTCCACTTT; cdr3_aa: CASSSEKTGTRRNSPLHF
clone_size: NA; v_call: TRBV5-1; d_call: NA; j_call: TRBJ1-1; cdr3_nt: TGCGCCAGCAGCTTGGAGGGGAACGATCCTCCCATGAACACTGAAGCTTTCTTT; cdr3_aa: CASSLEGNDPPMNTEAFF